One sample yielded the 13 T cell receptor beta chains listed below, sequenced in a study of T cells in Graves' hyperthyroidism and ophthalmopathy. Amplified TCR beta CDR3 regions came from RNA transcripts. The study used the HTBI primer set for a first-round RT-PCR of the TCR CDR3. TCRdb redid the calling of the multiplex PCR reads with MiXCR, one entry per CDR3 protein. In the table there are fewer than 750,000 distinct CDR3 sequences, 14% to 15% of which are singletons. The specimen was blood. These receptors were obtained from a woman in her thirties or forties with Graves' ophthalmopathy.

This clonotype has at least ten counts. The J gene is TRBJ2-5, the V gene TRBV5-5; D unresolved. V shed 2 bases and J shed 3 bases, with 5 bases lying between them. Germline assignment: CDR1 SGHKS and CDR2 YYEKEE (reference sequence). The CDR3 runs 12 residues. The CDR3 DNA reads TGTGCCAGCAGCTTCCCAGAAGAGACCCAGTACTTC. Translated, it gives CASSFPEETQYF.

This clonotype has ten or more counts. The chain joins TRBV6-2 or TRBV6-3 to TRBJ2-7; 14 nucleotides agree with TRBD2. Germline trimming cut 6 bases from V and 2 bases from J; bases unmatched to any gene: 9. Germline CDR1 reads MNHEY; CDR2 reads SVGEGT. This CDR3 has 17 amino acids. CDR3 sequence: CASSRTPGLAGAYEQYF. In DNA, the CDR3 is TGTGCCAGCAGCCGTACTCCGGGACTAGCGGGAGCCTACGAGCAGTACTTC.

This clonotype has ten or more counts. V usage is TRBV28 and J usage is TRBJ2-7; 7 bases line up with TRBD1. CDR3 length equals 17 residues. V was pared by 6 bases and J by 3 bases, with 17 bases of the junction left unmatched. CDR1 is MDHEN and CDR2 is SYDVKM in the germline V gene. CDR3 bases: TGTGCCAGCAGCCAAGGGCCCAATCCGACAGGGAACTACGAGCAGTACTTC. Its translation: CASSQGPNPTGNYEQYF.

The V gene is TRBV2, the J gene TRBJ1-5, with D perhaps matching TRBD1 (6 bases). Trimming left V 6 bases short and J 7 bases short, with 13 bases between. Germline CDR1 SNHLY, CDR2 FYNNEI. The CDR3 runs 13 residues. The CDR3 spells CASRLNRDQPQHF. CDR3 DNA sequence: TGTGCCAGCAGGCTCAACAGGGACCAGCCCCAGCATTTT.

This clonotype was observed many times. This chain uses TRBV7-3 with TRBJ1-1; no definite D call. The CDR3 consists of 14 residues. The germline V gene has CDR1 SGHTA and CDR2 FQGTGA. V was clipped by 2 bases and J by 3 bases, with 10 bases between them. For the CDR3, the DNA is TGTGCCAGCAGCTTACGACATCCGGACACTGAAGCTTTCTTT. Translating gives CASSLRHPDTEAFF.

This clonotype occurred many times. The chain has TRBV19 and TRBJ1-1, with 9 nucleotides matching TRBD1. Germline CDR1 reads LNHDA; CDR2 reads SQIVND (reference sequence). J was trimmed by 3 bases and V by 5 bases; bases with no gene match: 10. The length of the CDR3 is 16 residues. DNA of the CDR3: TGTGCCAGTAGTGGCCCCGGGACAGGGTACGACACTGAAGCTTTCTTT. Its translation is CASSGPGTGYDTEAFF.

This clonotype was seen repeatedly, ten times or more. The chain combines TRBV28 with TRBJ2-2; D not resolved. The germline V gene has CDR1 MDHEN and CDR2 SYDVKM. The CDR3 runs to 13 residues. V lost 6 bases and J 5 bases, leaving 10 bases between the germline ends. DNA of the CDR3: TGTGCCAGCAGCCCCCCCAGAACCGGGGAGCTGTTTTTT. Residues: CASSPPRTGELFF.

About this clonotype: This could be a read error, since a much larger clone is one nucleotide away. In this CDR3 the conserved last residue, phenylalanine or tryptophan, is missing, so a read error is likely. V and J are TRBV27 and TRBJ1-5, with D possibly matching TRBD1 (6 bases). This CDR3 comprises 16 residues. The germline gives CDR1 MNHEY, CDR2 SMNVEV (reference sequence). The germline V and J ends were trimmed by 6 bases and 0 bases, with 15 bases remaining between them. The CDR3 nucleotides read TGTGCCAGCAGCGGGACGGGACATTATAGCAATCAGCCCCAGCATTCT. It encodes CASSGTGHYSNQPQHS.

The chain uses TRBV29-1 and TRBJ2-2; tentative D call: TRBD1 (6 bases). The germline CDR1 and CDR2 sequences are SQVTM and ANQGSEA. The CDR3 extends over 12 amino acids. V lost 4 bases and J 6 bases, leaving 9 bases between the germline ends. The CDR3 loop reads CSVGEGAGELFF. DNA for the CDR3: TGCAGCGTTGGAGAGGGGGCCGGGGAGCTGTTTTTT.

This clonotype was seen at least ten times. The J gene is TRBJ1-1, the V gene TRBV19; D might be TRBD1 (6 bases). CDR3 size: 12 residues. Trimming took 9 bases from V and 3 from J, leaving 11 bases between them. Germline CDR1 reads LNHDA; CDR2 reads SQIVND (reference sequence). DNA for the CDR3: TGTGCCAGCAACAGGGCGGACACTGAAGCTTTCTTT. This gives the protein CASNRADTEAFF. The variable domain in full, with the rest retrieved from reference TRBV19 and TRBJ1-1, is DGGITQSPKYLFRKEGQNVTLSCEQNLNHDAMYWYRQDPGQGLRLIYYSQIVNDFQKGDIAEGYSVSREKKESFPLTVTSAQKNPTAFYLCASNRADTEAFFGQGTRLTVV.

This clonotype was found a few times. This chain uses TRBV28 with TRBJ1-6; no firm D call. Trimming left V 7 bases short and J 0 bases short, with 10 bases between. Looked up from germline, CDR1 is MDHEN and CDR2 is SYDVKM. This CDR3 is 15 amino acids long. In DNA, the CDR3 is TGTGCCAGCACCAGAGCGCGCTCCTATAATTCACCCCTCCACTTT. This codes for CASTRARSYNSPLHF. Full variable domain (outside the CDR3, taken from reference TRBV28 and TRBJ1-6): DVKVTQSSRYLVKRTGEKVFLECVQDMDHENMFWYRQDPGLGLRLIYFSYDVKMKEKGDIPEGYSVSREKKERFSLILESASTNQTSMYLCASTRARSYNSPLHFGNGTRLTVT.

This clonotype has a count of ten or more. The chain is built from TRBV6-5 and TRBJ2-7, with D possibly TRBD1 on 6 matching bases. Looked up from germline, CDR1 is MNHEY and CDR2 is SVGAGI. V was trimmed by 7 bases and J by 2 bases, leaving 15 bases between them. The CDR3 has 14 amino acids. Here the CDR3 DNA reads TGTGCCAGCAATTTCGGACAGCGCCCCTACGAGCAGTACTTC. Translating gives CASNFGQRPYEQYF.

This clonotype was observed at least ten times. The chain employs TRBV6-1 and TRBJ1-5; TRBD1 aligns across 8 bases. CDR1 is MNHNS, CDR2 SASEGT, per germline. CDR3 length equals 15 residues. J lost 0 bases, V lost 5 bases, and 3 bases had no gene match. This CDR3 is CASSRTGTSNQPQHF. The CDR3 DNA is TGTGCCAGCAGTCGGACAGGGACTAGCAATCAGCCCCAGCATTTT.